These 5 T cell receptor beta chains originate from one sample sequenced in a study of T cell responses to AZD1222 COVID-19 vaccine. Libraries were prepared by immunoSEQ multiplex PCR; TCRdb keeps only in-frame clonotypes and omits some of them. The sample gives over 150,000 clones, roughly 90% of which show up once; approximately 17% is in the top ten. The source material was peripheral blood, sampled on day 0 of AZD1222 vaccination. Receptors originate from an adult in good health.

The J gene is TRBJ1-2, the V gene TRBV15, with 8 positions matching TRBD1. Germline V gene sequence: CDR1 LNHNV, CDR2 YYDKDF (reference sequence). V lost 5 bases, J lost 7 bases, and 9 bases stayed unmatched. The CDR3 is 14 residues long. The CDR3 is CATSERQGLSGYTF. Written as DNA, the CDR3 is TGTGCCACCAGCGAACGACAGGGGCTATCTGGCTACACCTTC.

This sequence joins TRBV7-9 and TRBJ2-5, with D unclear. The CDR3 covers 13 residues. The V gene lost 5 bases and the J gene lost 0 bases, with 7 bases spanning the gap. The germline V gene encodes CDR1 SEHNR and CDR2 FQNEAQ (reference sequence). CDR3 nucleotides: TGTGCCAGCAGCGGAACGAACCAAGAGACCCAGTACTTC. The encoded protein is CASSGTNQETQYF.

This chain joins TRBV5-6 and TRBJ1-5; 9 nucleotides agree with TRBD1. The J segment lost 9 bases and the V segment lost 4 bases, leaving 8 bases of the junction unmatched. The CDR3 spans 14 residues. Germline lookup yields CDR1 SGHDT and CDR2 YYEEEE. CDR3 amino acids: CASSRGQGEGPQHF. CDR3 nucleotides: TGTGCCAGCAGCCGGGGACAGGGAGAAGGGCCCCAGCATTTT.

The J gene is TRBJ2-7, the V gene TRBV6-1; 7 bases are a match to TRBD1. CDR3 length equals 13 residues. The V and J ends lost 1 base and 8 bases, in that order; junction bases with no gene match: 5. Germline lookup yields CDR1 MNHNS and CDR2 SASEGT. For the CDR3, the DNA is TGTGCCAGCAGTGAAGGGTACAGGGGAAAGCAGTACTTC. This codes for CASSEGYRGKQYF.

The chain has TRBV19 and TRBJ1-1; D gene ambiguous. Per germline, CDR1 LNHDA and CDR2 SQIVND (reference sequence). This CDR3 is built from 15 residues. The V and J ends lost 1 base and 1 base respectively, with 10 bases between them. The CDR3 sequence is CASSIVYSPNTEAFF. CDR3 sequence (DNA): TGTGCCAGTAGTATAGTGTACAGCCCGAACACTGAAGCTTTCTTT.